This T cell receptor beta chain derives from a study of cytomegalovirus exposure and HLA in healthy donors. Whole-study context: In an earlier analysis, some 110 million unique TCR beta sequences were found from approximately 190 million T cells.

Remarks on this clone: Its target is unknown.

Whole-study results and caveats: Among CMV-associated TCR beta chains, most appeared HLA-restricted in a later analysis.

PCR used 60 Vbeta primers and 13 Jbeta primers. Here immunoSEQ multiplex PCR was the method, and the copy in TCRdb shows in-frame clones only, minus some. The sample yields 100,000 or so clones, 75% seen once. Input material: PBMCs. The source is a male donor in good health and CMV-seropositive.

The CDR3 bases are TGTGCCAGCAGCCCTAGCCCCCCGGACAGGTCCTATGGCTACACCTTC. It is translated as CASSPSPPDRSYGYTF. The gene calls are TRBV7-2 and TRBJ1-2, with 7 bases matching TRBD1. V lost 5 bases, J lost 4 bases, and 13 bases stayed unmatched. This CDR3 is built from 16 residues. Germline CDR1 SGHTA, CDR2 FQGNSA. The complete variable domain, with remaining parts taken from reference TRBV7-2 and TRBJ1-2, reads GAGVSQSPSNKVTEKGKDVELRCDPISGHTALYWYRQSLGQGLEFLIYFQGNSAPDKSGLPSDRFSAERTGGSVSTLTIQRTQQEDSAVYLCASSPSPPDRSYGYTFGSGTRLTVV.